The clone carrying this T cell receptor (beta chain) was seen more than once but under ten times. Germline lookup yields CDR1 MDHEN and CDR2 SYDVKM. The CDR3 has 13 amino acids. Trimming took 6 bases from V and 5 from J, leaving 13 bases between them. This entry belongs to a study of metastatic and nonmetastatic thyroid tumors. Whole-study context: Repertoire comparisons spanned blood and tumor or nodule tissue from malignant and benign thyroid patients.

The entire patient cohort was treatment-naive prior to thyroid surgery. TCRdb recomputed clones from the PCR reads via MiXCR. Among approximately 17,000 clones listed, 27% were seen once. The J gene is TRBJ1-2, the V gene TRBV28; tentatively, D is TRBD1 (6 bases). This receptor was taken from a female donor with papillary thyroid cancer or a benign thyroid nodule (not recorded which). Some clones in this sample may be carry-over from other donors' samples. The sequenced sample was adjacent normal tissue. The CDR3 DNA is TGTGCCAGCAGCTCCGGACAGCTGTATGGCTACACCTTC. It encodes CASSSGQLYGYTF.